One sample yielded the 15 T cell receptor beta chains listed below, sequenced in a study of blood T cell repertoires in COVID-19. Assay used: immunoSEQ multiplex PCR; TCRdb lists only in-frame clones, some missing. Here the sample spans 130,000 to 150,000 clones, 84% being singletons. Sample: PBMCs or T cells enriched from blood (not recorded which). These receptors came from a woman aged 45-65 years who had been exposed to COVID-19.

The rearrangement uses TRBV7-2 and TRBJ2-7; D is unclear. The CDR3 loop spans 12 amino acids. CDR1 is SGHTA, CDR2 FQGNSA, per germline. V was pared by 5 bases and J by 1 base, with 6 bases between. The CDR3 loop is CASSLTSYEQYF. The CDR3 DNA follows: TGTGCCAGCAGCCTTACTTCCTACGAGCAGTACTTC. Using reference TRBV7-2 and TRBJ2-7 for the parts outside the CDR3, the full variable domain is GAGVSQSPSNKVTEKGKDVELRCDPISGHTALYWYRQSLGQGLEFLIYFQGNSAPDKSGLPSDRFSAERTGGSVSTLTIQRTQQEDSAVYLCASSLTSYEQYFGPGTRLTVT.

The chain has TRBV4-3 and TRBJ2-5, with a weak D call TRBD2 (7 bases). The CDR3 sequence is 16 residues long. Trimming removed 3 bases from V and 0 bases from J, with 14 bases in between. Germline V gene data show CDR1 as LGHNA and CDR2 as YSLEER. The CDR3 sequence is CASSQVGGQDQETQYF. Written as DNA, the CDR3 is TGCGCCAGCAGCCAGGTGGGGGGGCAGGACCAAGAGACCCAGTACTTC.

CDR3 loop: CATKDRTNTEAFF. CDR3 nucleotides: TGTGCCACCAAGGACAGGACCAACACTGAAGCTTTCTTT. This chain joins TRBV6-5 and TRBJ1-1; 7 nucleotides agree with TRBD1. Germline CDR1 is MNHEY and CDR2 is SVGAGI. The CDR3 spans 13 residues. Trimming took 10 bases from V and 2 from J; bases not matched to a gene: 7.

This CDR3 is CASSYRGLHYGYTF. CDR3 DNA sequence: TGTGCCAGCAGTTACAGGGGGCTCCACTATGGCTACACCTTC. J is TRBJ1-2 and V is TRBV6-2 or TRBV6-3, with 7 positions matching TRBD1. CDR1 is MNHEY and CDR2 is SVGEGT in the germline V gene. The CDR3 has 14 residues. V was clipped by 2 bases and J by 3 bases; unmatched bases: 3.

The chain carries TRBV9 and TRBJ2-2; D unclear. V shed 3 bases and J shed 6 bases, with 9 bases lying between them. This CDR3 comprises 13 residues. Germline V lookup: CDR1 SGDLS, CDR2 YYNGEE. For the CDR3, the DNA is TGTGCCAGCAGCGCCCAACAGTCCGGGGAGCTGTTTTTT. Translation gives CASSAQQSGELFF.

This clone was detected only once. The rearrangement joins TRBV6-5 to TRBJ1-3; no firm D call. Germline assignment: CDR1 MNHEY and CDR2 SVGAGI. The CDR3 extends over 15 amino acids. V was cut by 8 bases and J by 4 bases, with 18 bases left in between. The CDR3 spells CASQIDGVAGNTIYF. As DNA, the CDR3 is TGTGCCAGCCAAATAGACGGGGTGGCCGGAAACACCATATATTTT.

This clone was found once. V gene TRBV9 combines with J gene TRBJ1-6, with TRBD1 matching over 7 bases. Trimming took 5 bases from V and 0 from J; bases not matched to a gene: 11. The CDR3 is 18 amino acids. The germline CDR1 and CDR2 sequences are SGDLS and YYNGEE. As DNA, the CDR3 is TGTGCCAGCAGTGGTAACACAGGGGAAAGCTCCTATAATTCACCCCTCCACTTT. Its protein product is CASSGNTGESSYNSPLHF.

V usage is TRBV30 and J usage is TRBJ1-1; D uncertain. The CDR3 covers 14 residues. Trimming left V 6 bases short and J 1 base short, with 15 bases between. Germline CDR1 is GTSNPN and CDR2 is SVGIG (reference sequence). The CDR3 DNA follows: TGTGCCTGCCTAGCGCAGAACGCGAACACTGAAGCTTTCTTT. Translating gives CACLAQNANTEAFF.

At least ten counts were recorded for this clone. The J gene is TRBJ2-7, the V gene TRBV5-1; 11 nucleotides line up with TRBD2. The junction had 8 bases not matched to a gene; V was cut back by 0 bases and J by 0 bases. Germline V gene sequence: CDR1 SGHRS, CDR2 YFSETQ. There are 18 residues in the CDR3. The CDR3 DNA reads TGCGCCAGCAGCTTGGAGACTAGCGGGGCGAGGAGCTCCTACGAGCAGTACTTC. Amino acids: CASSLETSGARSSYEQYF.

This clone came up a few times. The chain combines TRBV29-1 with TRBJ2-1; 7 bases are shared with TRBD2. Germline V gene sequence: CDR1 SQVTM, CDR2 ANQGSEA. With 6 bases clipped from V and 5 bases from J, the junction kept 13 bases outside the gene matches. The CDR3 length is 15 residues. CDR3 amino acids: CSVPTAGVSHNEQFF. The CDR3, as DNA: TGCAGCGTGCCGACGGCGGGAGTGTCACACAATGAGCAGTTCTTC.

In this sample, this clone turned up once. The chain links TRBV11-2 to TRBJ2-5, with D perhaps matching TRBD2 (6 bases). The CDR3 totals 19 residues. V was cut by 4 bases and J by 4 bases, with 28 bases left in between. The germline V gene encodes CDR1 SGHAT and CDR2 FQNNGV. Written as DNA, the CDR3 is TGTGCCAGCAGCTGGTTCTCGGCCGGGAGCAGCCTCGGGAGAGAGACCCAGTACTTC. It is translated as CASSWFSAGSSLGRETQYF.

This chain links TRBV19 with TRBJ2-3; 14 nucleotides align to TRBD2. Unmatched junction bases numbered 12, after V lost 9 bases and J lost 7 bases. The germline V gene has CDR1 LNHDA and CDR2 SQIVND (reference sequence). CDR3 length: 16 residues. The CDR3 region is CASRAPGLAGVHTQYF. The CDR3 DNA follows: TGTGCCAGCCGGGCCCCGGGACTAGCGGGAGTGCATACGCAGTATTTT. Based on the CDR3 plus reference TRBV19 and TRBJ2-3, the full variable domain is DGGITQSPKYLFRKEGQNVTLSCEQNLNHDAMYWYRQDPGQGLRLIYYSQIVNDFQKGDIAEGYSVSREKKESFPLTVTSAQKNPTAFYLCASRAPGLAGVHTQYFGPGTRLTVL.

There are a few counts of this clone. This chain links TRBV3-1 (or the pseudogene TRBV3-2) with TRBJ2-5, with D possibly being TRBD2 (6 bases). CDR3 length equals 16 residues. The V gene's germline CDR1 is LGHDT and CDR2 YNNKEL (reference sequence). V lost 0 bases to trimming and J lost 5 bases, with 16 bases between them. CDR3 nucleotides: TGTGCCAGCAGCCAAGAAAGACTAGGCCTGGGGGAGACCCAGTACTTC. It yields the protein CASSQERLGLGETQYF.

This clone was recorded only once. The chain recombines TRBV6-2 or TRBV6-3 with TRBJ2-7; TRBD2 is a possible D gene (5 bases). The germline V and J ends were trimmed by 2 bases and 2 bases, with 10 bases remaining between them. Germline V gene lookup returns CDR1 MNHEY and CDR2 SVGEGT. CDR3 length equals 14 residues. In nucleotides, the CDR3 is TGTGCCAGCAGTTACCATGGACTCACCTACGAGCAGTACTTC. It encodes CASSYHGLTYEQYF.

CDR3 loop: CASSPQQETQYF. The CDR3 DNA follows: TGTGCCAGCAGCCCCCAACAGGAGACCCAGTACTTC. V is TRBV7-8 and J is TRBJ2-5; D is unresolved. CDR3 length: 12 residues. Trimming took 5 bases from V and 5 from J, leaving 9 bases between them. CDR1 and CDR2 from the germline V gene are SGHVS and FQNEAQ.